This T cell receptor (beta chain) was recorded in a study of PD-1 blockade in mismatch repair-deficient tumors. The wider study: Enrolled about 2012-2016, patients had progressing, pretreated mismatch repair-deficient cancers of 12 types.

Assay used: immunoSEQ multiplex PCR; TCRdb lists only in-frame clones, some missing. The sample includes tens of thousands of clones, around 85% of them seen just once. The TCR-sequenced patients were a few responders to pembrolizumab. Germline CDR1 SGHRS, CDR2 YFSETQ. Germline trimming cut 0 bases from V and 2 bases from J; bases unmatched to any gene: 7. The CDR3 is 17 amino acids. The chain employs TRBV5-1 and TRBJ1-3; 8 bases are shared with TRBD1. The sample consisted of PBMCs, taken before pembrolizumab treatment. The sequence came from an adult with mismatch repair-deficient cancer. This chain's CDR3 is CASSLVAQGGPGNTIYF. DNA of the CDR3: TGCGCCAGCAGCTTGGTAGCACAGGGGGGTCCTGGAAACACCATATATTTT.